This T cell receptor (beta chain) was captured by sequencing in a study of control samples from healthy donors and cancer patients. The CDR3 sequence is 17 residues long. Germline CDR1 MGHRA, CDR2 YSYEKL. V lost 0 bases and J lost 4; bases outside the gene matches: 6. Measured with immunoSEQ multiplex PCR; TCRdb has only the in-frame clones, and not every one. The data hold 100,000 or so clones, with roughly 82% observed a single time. The receptor was derived from a woman aged 55 to 70 in good health. The chain has TRBV4-1 and TRBJ2-1; 10 nucleotides agree with TRBD2. Sequenced material: blood. CDR3 sequence reads: CASSQETSGILYNEQFF. CDR3 coding DNA: TGCGCCAGCAGCCAAGAAACTAGCGGGATACTATACAATGAGCAGTTCTTC.